This is a list of T cell receptor beta chains from one sample in a study of shared clonotypes between healthy human individuals. Clones were read by immunoSEQ multiplex PCR, and TCRdb kept only the in-frame ones, dropping some. Among approximately 840,000 clones, about 96% were seen once, and the ten largest hold less than 0.25%. Sequences were obtained from naive CD8+ T cells sorted from blood. All receptors come from a man between 25 and 39 years old in good health. Both conserved end residues are part of each CDR3. D genes are given only for firm matches. The size field is filled for only some rows; it gives once, few, many or a size class.

v_gene,j_gene,d_gene,abundance,CDR3aa,CDR3nt
TRBV7-9,TRBJ2-7,TRBD1,NA,CASSFRDRSSYEQYF,TGTGCCAGCAGCTTCCGGGACAGGAGCTCCTACGAGCAGTACTTC
TRBV2,TRBJ2-1,NA,NA,CASSDSPSSYNEQFF,TGTGCCAGCAGTGACTCGCCGAGCTCCTACAATGAGCAGTTCTTC
TRBV4-1,TRBJ1-5,NA,once,CASSQDRDKYQPQHF,TGCGCCAGCAGCCAAGATCGCGACAAATATCAGCCCCAGCATTTT
TRBV4-1,TRBJ2-1,TRBD1,NA,CASSPPGGTYNEQFF,TGCGCCAGCAGCCCCCCAGGGGGTACCTACAATGAGCAGTTCTTC
TRBV28,TRBJ1-2,NA,NA,CASSFAAGYTF,TGTGCCAGCAGTTTTGCAGCCGGCTACACCTTC
TRBV7-9,TRBJ2-4,TRBD1,NA,CASSLATGENIQYF,TGTGCCAGCAGCTTAGCGACAGGGGAAAACATTCAGTACTTC
TRBV27,TRBJ2-3,TRBD1,NA,CASSPGTVGTDTQYF,TGTGCCAGCAGCCCAGGGACAGTTGGCACAGATACGCAGTATTTT
TRBV9,TRBJ2-1,NA,NA,CASSGRRVGTTNEQFF,TGTGCCAGCAGCGGTCGTCGGGTCGGGACCACAAATGAGCAGTTCTTC
TRBV7-3,TRBJ2-2,NA,NA,CASSSPEITGELFF,TGTGCCAGCAGCTCGCCAGAAATCACCGGGGAGCTGTTTTTT
TRBV7-9,TRBJ2-5,NA,NA,CASSPAGGSRETQYF,TGTGCCAGCAGCCCGGCGGGTGGCAGTAGAGAGACCCAGTACTTC
TRBV7-9,TRBJ2-1,NA,NA,CASSLVPSPFFDEQFF,TGTGCCAGCAGCTTGGTTCCTAGCCCCTTCTTCGATGAGCAGTTCTTC
TRBV9,TRBJ2-1,NA,NA,CASSGEAFFTYNEQFF,TGTGCCAGCAGCGGAGAGGCCTTTTTCACCTACAATGAGCAGTTCTTC
TRBV27,TRBJ2-7,NA,NA,CASSLGSEQYF,TGTGCCAGCAGTCTAGGGAGTGAGCAGTACTTC
TRBV5-1,TRBJ2-3,NA,once,CASSQEGESDTQYF,TGCGCCAGCAGCCAGGAGGGGGAGTCAGATACGCAGTATTTT
TRBV7-8,TRBJ2-1,TRBD2,NA,CASSGLAGSHEQFF,TGTGCCAGCAGCGGACTAGCGGGTTCGCATGAGCAGTTCTTC
TRBV7-9,TRBJ2-7,NA,NA,CASSSIAGDSSYEQYF,TGTGCCAGCAGCTCTATAGCAGGGGATAGCTCCTACGAGCAGTACTTC
TRBV7-9,TRBJ1-4,TRBD1,NA,CASSALGQGSANEKLFF,TGTGCCAGCAGCGCACTCGGACAGGGTTCGGCTAATGAAAAACTGTTTTTT
TRBV6-5,TRBJ2-7,TRBD2,NA,CASSYVRGGTDEQYF,TGTGCCAGCAGTTACGTCCGGGGAGGGACGGACGAGCAGTACTTC
TRBV28,TRBJ2-7,NA,NA,CASSSENIYEQYF,TGTGCCAGCAGTTCGGAAAATATCTACGAGCAGTACTTC
TRBV11-2,TRBJ2-7,TRBD1,NA,CASSSQGQASYEQYF,TGTGCCAGCAGCTCCCAGGGACAGGCCTCCTACGAGCAGTACTTC
TRBV7-9,TRBJ2-7,NA,NA,CASSTGRTLEQYF,TGTGCCAGCAGCACAGGTAGGACCCTCGAGCAGTACTTC
TRBV27,TRBJ1-1,NA,NA,CASSVTTGMNTEAFF,TGTGCCAGCAGTGTCACTACAGGGATGAACACTGAAGCTTTCTTT
TRBV5-5,TRBJ1-2,NA,NA,CASNPVEFAEMDGYTF,TGTGCCAGCAACCCGGTTGAGTTTGCAGAGATGGACGGCTACACCTTC
TRBV7-2,TRBJ1-1,NA,NA,CASSLNRVVGTEAFF,TGTGCCAGCAGCTTAAATCGGGTTGTGGGCACTGAAGCTTTCTTT
TRBV6-6,TRBJ2-1,NA,NA,CASSFTRGEQFF,TGTGCCAGCAGTTTCACTAGGGGTGAGCAGTTCTTC
TRBV9,TRBJ2-3,NA,NA,CASSALPRADTQYF,TGTGCCAGCAGCGCCCTCCCACGGGCAGATACGCAGTATTTT
TRBV9,TRBJ1-1,NA,NA,CASSVDQGFMNTEAFF,TGTGCCAGCAGCGTAGATCAGGGGTTCATGAACACTGAAGCTTTCTTT
TRBV6-5,TRBJ1-5,NA,NA,CASSSQGRHQPQHF,TGTGCCAGCAGTTCCCAGGGGCGACATCAGCCCCAGCATTTT
TRBV7-9,TRBJ2-7,TRBD2,once,CASSSPGGLEFAEQYF,TGTGCCAGCAGCTCGCCGGGGGGACTAGAGTTCGCCGAGCAGTACTTC
TRBV10-2,TRBJ1-4,NA,NA,CASSDDPGPGGKLFF,TGCGCCAGCAGTGATGACCCCGGGCCTGGGGGAAAACTGTTTTTT
TRBV14,TRBJ2-7,NA,NA,CASSQVGGEQYF,TGTGCCAGCAGCCAAGTGGGCGGAGAGCAGTACTTC
TRBV5-1,TRBJ2-3,NA,once,CASSSQSTDTQYF,TGCGCCAGCAGCTCCCAAAGCACAGATACGCAGTATTTT
TRBV6-9,TRBJ1-5,NA,NA,CASSCHPLRLRSDQPQHF,TGTGCCAGCAGCTGTCACCCATTACGACTGCGATCAGATCAGCCCCAGCATTTT
TRBV7-8,TRBJ2-3,NA,NA,CASSLPSGTDTQYF,TGTGCCAGCAGCCTCCCTAGCGGCACAGATACGCAGTATTTT
TRBV7-6,TRBJ2-7,NA,NA,CASSPTPGYEQYF,TGTGCCAGCAGCCCAACCCCCGGTTACGAGCAGTACTTC
TRBV28,TRBJ2-3,TRBD2,NA,CASNRPGLAGSDTQYF,TGTGCCAGCAACCGACCGGGACTAGCGGGATCAGATACGCAGTATTTT
TRBV19,TRBJ1-4,TRBD1,NA,CASSEGAFGEKLFF,TGTGCCAGTTCGGAGGGGGCGTTTGGTGAAAAACTGTTTTTT
TRBV6-1,TRBJ2-7,TRBD1,NA,CASSEVQGVYEQYF,TGTGCCAGCAGTGAAGTTCAGGGGGTATACGAGCAGTACTTC
TRBV4-1,TRBJ2-7,TRBD2,NA,CASSPDALAGSFYEQYF,TGCGCCAGCAGCCCCGATGCCCTAGCGGGGTCCTTCTACGAGCAGTACTTC
TRBV18,TRBJ2-2,NA,NA,CASSPDLLQGDTGELFF,TGTGCCAGCTCGCCGGACCTCCTCCAAGGGGACACCGGGGAGCTGTTTTTT
TRBV9,TRBJ2-1,TRBD2,NA,CASSVGGGSYNEQFF,TGTGCCAGCAGCGTAGGCGGGGGATCCTACAATGAGCAGTTCTTC
TRBV27,TRBJ1-2,NA,NA,CASSSLITLQVEGYTF,TGTGCCAGCAGTTCCTTGATTACTCTACAGGTTGAAGGCTACACCTTC
TRBV5-8,TRBJ1-1,NA,NA,CASSLRRSESAEAFF,TGTGCCAGCAGCTTGAGGCGATCTGAAAGCGCTGAAGCTTTCTTT
TRBV27,TRBJ2-7,TRBD1,NA,CASSLRQGDFVYEQYF,TGTGCCAGCAGCCTCCGACAGGGGGACTTTGTATACGAGCAGTACTTC
TRBV19,TRBJ1-1,NA,once,CASTQGAATSF,TGTGCCAGTACCCAAGGGGCAGCCACTTCCTTT
TRBV27,TRBJ2-3,NA,once,CASSLRVGAYTDTQYF,TGTGCCAGCAGTTTAAGGGTGGGAGCGTACACAGATACGCAGTATTTT
TRBV7-8,TRBJ2-3,NA,NA,CASSFHSTDTQYF,TGTGCCAGCAGCTTTCACAGCACAGATACGCAGTATTTT
TRBV7-9,TRBJ2-5,NA,NA,CASSLTPRVKVEETQYF,TGTGCCAGCAGCTTAACGCCAAGGGTGAAAGTAGAAGAGACCCAGTACTTC
TRBV7-6,TRBJ1-1,NA,NA,CASSPRDGGKTEAFF,TGTGCCAGCAGCCCTAGAGACGGGGGTAAAACTGAAGCTTTCTTT
TRBV7-9,TRBJ2-1,NA,NA,CASSPSTGEQFF,TGTGCCAGCAGCCCGTCTACTGGTGAGCAGTTCTTC
TRBV6-1,TRBJ2-7,NA,NA,CASSEVASLSYEQYF,TGTGCCAGCAGTGAAGTCGCTAGCTTAAGCTACGAGCAGTACTTC
TRBV15,TRBJ2-3,TRBD2,once,CATSRDGGPGLATTDTQYF,TGTGCCACCAGCAGAGATGGGGGTCCGGGACTAGCGACCACAGATACGCAGTATTTT
TRBV14,TRBJ2-2,TRBD2,NA,CASSQLTSGYTGELFF,TGTGCCAGCAGCCAGCTGACTAGCGGGTACACCGGGGAGCTGTTTTTT
TRBV11-2,TRBJ1-5,NA,NA,CASSPVVGGEGNQPQHF,TGTGCCAGCAGCCCCGTGGTAGGGGGTGAGGGCAATCAGCCCCAGCATTTT
TRBV29-1,TRBJ2-4,NA,NA,CSVYKDKTLAKNIQYF,TGCAGCGTCTATAAGGACAAGACGTTAGCCAAAAACATTCAGTACTTC
TRBV29-1,TRBJ2-1,NA,NA,CSVEGLAPYNEQFF,TGCAGCGTTGAAGGACTCGCACCGTACAATGAGCAGTTCTTC
TRBV11-2,TRBJ2-1,NA,NA,CASSFFGEHNEQFF,TGTGCCAGCAGCTTTTTCGGGGAACACAATGAGCAGTTCTTC